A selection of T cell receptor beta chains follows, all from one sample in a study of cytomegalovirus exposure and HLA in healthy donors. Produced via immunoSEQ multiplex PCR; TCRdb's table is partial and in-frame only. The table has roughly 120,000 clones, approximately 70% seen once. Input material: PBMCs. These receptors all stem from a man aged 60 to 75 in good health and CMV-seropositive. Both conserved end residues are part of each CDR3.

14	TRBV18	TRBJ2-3	CASWLGGEADTQYF
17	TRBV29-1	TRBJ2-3	CSVEARLAGWVPDTQYF
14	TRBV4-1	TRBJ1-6	CASSQGPVNSPLHF
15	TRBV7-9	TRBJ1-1	CASSPPGQMNTEAFF
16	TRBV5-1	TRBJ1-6	CASSLVGGSYNSPLHF
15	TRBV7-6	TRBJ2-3	CASSRDRGTTDTQYF
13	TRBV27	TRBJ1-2	CASSYRGLEGYTF
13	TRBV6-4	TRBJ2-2	CASSSEIGGELFF
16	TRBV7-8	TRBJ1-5	CASSLARTGSNQPQHF
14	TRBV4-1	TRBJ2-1	CASSPGQGYNEQFF
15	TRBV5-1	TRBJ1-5	CASSLAGVSNQPQHF
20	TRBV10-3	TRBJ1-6	CAISESNAGQGSVNNSPLHF
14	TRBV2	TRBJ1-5	CASKGGGSNQPQHF
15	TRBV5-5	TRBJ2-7	CASSTGLEVRYEQYF
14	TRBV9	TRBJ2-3	CASSPGAGADTQYF
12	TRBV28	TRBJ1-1	CASSPLYTEAFF
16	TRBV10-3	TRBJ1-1	CAISESVQGFKAEAFF
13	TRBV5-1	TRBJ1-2	CASSLIPGEGYTF
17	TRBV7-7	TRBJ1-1	CASPFGGGTRMNTEAFF
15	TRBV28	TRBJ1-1	CASSPIAPRHTEAFF
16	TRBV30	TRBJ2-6	CAWSVGGNAGANVLTF
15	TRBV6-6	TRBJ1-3	CASSYEGGGGNTIYF
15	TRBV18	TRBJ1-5	CASSEAPGTRQPQHF
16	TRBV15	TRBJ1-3	CATSNPGQGRGNTIYF
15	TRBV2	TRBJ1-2	CASSSDSTNIPGYTF
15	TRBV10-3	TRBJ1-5	CAISVGTGVNQPQHF
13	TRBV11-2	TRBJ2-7	CASSLTGSHEQYF
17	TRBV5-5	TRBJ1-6	CASSLQLGPTPNSPLHF
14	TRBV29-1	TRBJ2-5	CSALSGTGWKTQYF
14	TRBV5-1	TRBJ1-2	CASNPGTGSRGYTF
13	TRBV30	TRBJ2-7	CAWNANTLYEQYF
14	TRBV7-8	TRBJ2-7	CASSFWERAYEQYF
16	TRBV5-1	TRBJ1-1	CASSARDRGMNTEAFF
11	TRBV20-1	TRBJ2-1	CSAIAPLEQFF
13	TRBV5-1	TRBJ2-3	CASSSELTDTQYF
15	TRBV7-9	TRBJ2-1	CASSLGRQGFNEQFF
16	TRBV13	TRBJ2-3	CASSFGGSPVTDTQYF
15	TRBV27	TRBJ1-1	CASKDRILMNTEAFF
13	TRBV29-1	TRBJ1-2	CSVDGGQSYGYTF
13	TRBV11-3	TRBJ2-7	CASSFISGYEQYF
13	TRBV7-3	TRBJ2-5	CASSSTGLRTQYF
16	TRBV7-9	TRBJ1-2	CASSSPGTGAIYGYTF
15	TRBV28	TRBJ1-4	CASSFTGGLGEKLFF
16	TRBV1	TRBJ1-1	CTSSQKGEGVRTEAFF
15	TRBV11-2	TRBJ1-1	CASSLGRTGLTEAFF
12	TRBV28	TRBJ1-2	CASSVIDYGYTF
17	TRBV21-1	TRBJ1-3	CASSKVGTGGCGNTIYF
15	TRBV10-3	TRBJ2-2	CAVGRGGGNTGELFF
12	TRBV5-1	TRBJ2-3	CASSSNRYTQYF
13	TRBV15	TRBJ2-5	CATSSDRVGTQYF
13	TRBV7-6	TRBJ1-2	CASSLSAGGGYTF
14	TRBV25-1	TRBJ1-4	CASSEDRTNEKLFF
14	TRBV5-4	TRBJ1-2	CASSLRGGLYGYTF
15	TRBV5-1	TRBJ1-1	CARIQGKDTYTEAFF
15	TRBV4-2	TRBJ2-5	CASSQGLAGKETQYF
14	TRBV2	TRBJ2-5	CASSEGGSQETQYF
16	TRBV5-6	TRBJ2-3	CASSSGTGGSTDTQYF
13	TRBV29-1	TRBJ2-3	CSVERRGADTQYF